This passage covers 26 T cell receptor beta chains from one sample sequenced in a study of blood T cell repertoires in COVID-19. Measured with immunoSEQ multiplex PCR; TCRdb has only the in-frame clones, and not every one. The sample holds 350,000 to 500,000 clones; approximately 90% are singletons and the top ten take approximately 1.5%. The sequenced sample consisted of PBMCs or T cells enriched from blood (not recorded which). The receptors derive from a woman between 18 and 29 years old who had been exposed to COVID-19.

The V and J genes are TRBV6-1 and TRBJ1-4; 7 bases agree with TRBD1. CDR3 size: 16 residues. Germline CDR1 MNHNS, CDR2 SASEGT. The V gene end was trimmed by 2 bases and the J gene end by 12 bases; junction bases not matched to a gene: 15. The CDR3 DNA reads TGTGCCAGCAGTGAATTCCCGACAGGGTCAAGGGGGGAACTGTTTTTT. Amino acid sequence: CASSEFPTGSRGELFF.

In nucleotides, the CDR3 is TGTGCCAGCAGCTTAGCAGGGGTCCTAGCCAAAAACATTCAGTACTTC. Protein product: CASSLAGVLAKNIQYF. The chain links TRBV7-2 to TRBJ2-4; possible D gene TRBD1, 5 bases. This CDR3 has 16 amino acids. The V end lost 0 bases, the J end lost 0 bases, and 9 bases lay between the germline ends. Germline CDR1 is SGHTA and CDR2 is FQGNSA.

This chain links TRBV19 with TRBJ1-2; D perhaps matches TRBD1 (6 bases). The germline V gene has CDR1 LNHDA and CDR2 SQIVND (reference sequence). Deletions cut 7 bases from V and 2 bases from J, with 11 bases between. The CDR3 is 13 amino acids. The CDR3: CASTKQGNYGYTF. CDR3 sequence (DNA): TGTGCCAGTACGAAACAGGGAAACTATGGCTACACCTTC.

This clone was recorded once. J is TRBJ1-2 and V is TRBV28, with a possible D match to TRBD1 (5 bases). Germline V CDR1 and CDR2: MDHEN, SYDVKM. Trimming stripped 5 bases from V and 1 base from J, with 20 bases between. The length of the CDR3 is 17 residues. The DNA for the CDR3 is TGTGCCAGCAGTCCTCCGCTATCCGGGGGTGGTAACTATGGCTACACCTTC. This codes for CASSPPLSGGGNYGYTF.

The CDR3 coding sequence is TGTGCCAGCAGCTTAGAGGGGACAGGGGTCTACGAGCAGTACTTC. Encoded protein: CASSLEGTGVYEQYF. The chain recombines TRBV11-2 with TRBJ2-7; TRBD1 agrees at 10 bases. The length of the CDR3 is 15 residues. The V segment lost 0 bases and the J segment 3 bases; nucleotides outside the gene matches: 2. The germline V gene encodes CDR1 SGHAT and CDR2 FQNNGV.

This chain connects TRBV20-1 to TRBJ2-7; TRBD2 is a possible D gene (5 bases). V dropped 6 bases and J dropped 7 bases, with 13 bases sitting between them. There are 11 residues in the CDR3. The germline V gene encodes CDR1 DFQATT and CDR2 SNEGSKA (reference sequence). CDR3: CSATNGNEQYF. CDR3 bases: TGCAGTGCCACGAACGGGAATGAGCAGTACTTC.

This chain links TRBV27 with TRBJ2-7; 7 bases are shared with TRBD1. Germline CDR1 is MNHEY and CDR2 is SMNVEV (reference sequence). The trim removed 3 bases at V and 2 bases at J, leaving 7 bases unmatched. This CDR3 comprises 15 residues. The CDR3 spells CASSFIRDSAYEQYF. The CDR3 nucleotides are TGTGCCAGCAGTTTCATACGGGACAGCGCCTACGAGCAGTACTTC.

This clone showed up just once. This rearrangement joins TRBV25-1 to TRBJ1-2, with a possible D match to TRBD1 (6 bases). V lost 2 bases and J 4 bases, leaving 8 bases between the germline ends. Germline CDR1 and CDR2: MGHDK and SYGVNS. This CDR3 contains 13 residues. The CDR3 DNA sequence: TGTGCCAGCAGTGAAACAGGGCGCTATGGCTACACCTTC. Residues: CASSETGRYGYTF.

The genes are TRBV5-6 and TRBJ1-4; 10 nucleotides align to TRBD1. The germline gives CDR1 SGHDT, CDR2 YYEEEE. Trimming took 2 bases from V and 4 from J; bases not matched to a gene: 5. The CDR3 extends over 16 amino acids. In nucleotides, the CDR3 is TGTGCCAGCAGCTTAGGGACAGGGGCTTATAATGAAAAACTGTTTTTT. Translation: CASSLGTGAYNEKLFF.

The chain joins TRBV24-1 to TRBJ2-1; D unclear. Trimming cost V 4 bases and J 1 base, with 10 bases left between them. There are 15 residues in the CDR3. CDR1 KGHDR and CDR2 SFDVKD come from the germline V gene. Written as DNA, the CDR3 is TGTGCCACCAGTGACTCCATCCTATCCTACAATGAGCAGTTCTTC. Translating gives CATSDSILSYNEQFF.

The V gene is TRBV4-2, the J gene TRBJ1-5; D uncertain. With 0 bases removed from V and 2 bases from J, the gap between germline ends came to 5 bases. CDR3 length: 14 amino acids. Germline CDR1 and CDR2: LGHNA and YNFKEQ. This chain's CDR3 is CASSQDRGNQPQHF. The CDR3 DNA reads TGTGCCAGCAGCCAAGATCGGGGCAATCAGCCCCAGCATTTT.

The chain joins TRBV3-1 (or the pseudogene TRBV3-2) to TRBJ2-6, with 7 bases identical to TRBD2. The trim removed 0 bases at V and 0 bases at J, leaving 17 bases unmatched. CDR1 is LGHDT, CDR2 YNNKEL, per germline (reference sequence). The CDR3 totals 22 residues. The CDR3 reads CASSQDDTGLLADFSGANVLTF. The CDR3 nucleotides read TGTGCCAGCAGCCAAGATGACACGGGTCTGCTAGCGGACTTCTCTGGGGCCAACGTCCTGACTTTC.

This CDR3 reads CATRGLLTDTQYF. The CDR3 DNA is TGCGCCACGCGGGGACTGCTTACAGATACGCAGTATTTT. The chain joins TRBV5-1 to TRBJ2-3; D is possibly TRBD2 (6 bases). Germline CDR1 reads SGHRS; CDR2 reads YFSETQ. The CDR3 spans 13 residues. V shed 9 bases and J shed 3 bases, with 14 bases lying between them.

This clone showed up just once. The chain employs TRBV28 and TRBJ2-5; D perhaps matches TRBD1 (6 bases). Germline loops: CDR1 MDHEN, CDR2 SYDVKM. V was pared by 5 bases and J by 4 bases, with 23 bases between. The CDR3 loop spans 17 amino acids. For the CDR3, the DNA is TGTGCCAGCAGTCTACCGTCAGGGGCCCCTACAGGAGAGACCCAGTACTTC. As protein: CASSLPSGAPTGETQYF. The variable domain in full, completed from reference TRBV28 and TRBJ2-5, reads DVKVTQSSRYLVKRTGEKVFLECVQDMDHENMFWYRQDPGLGLRLIYFSYDVKMKEKGDIPEGYSVSREKKERFSLILESASTNQTSMYLCASSLPSGAPTGETQYFGPGTRLLVL.

This clone has more than one count but fewer than ten. The chain couples TRBV10-2 to TRBJ2-5; possible D gene TRBD2, 5 bases. The V gene's germline CDR1 is WSHSY and CDR2 SAAADI. This CDR3 contains 14 residues. Trimming shortened V by 4 bases and J by 3 bases, and 12 bases separated the two germline ends. CDR3 coding DNA: TGCGCCAGCAGTGCGGCTAGCCCAGAAGAGACCCAGTACTTC. It codes for CASSAASPEETQYF.

This clone was recorded once. The chain recombines TRBV24-1 with TRBJ2-3, with D possibly TRBD1 on 7 matching bases. The germline gives CDR1 KGHDR, CDR2 SFDVKD. CDR3 length: 17 amino acids. Trimming stripped 5 bases from V and 9 bases from J, with 26 bases between. The CDR3 region is CATSAQKQGTGGRTQYF. The CDR3 DNA reads as TGTGCCACCAGTGCCCAAAAACAGGGGACCGGGGGTAGGACGCAGTATTTT.

The chain joins TRBV10-3 to TRBJ2-1, with D possibly TRBD1 on 5 matching bases. Germline CDR1 is ENHRY and CDR2 is SYGVKD. The CDR3 length is 14 residues. V lost 6 bases and J lost 7, with 16 bases in between. The CDR3 region has the DNA TGTGCCATCAGCAGACAGCCACCCCTGAATGAGCAGTTCTTC. Its translation: CAISRQPPLNEQFF.

This chain connects TRBV28 to TRBJ1-1; 9 nucleotides align to TRBD1. Looked up from germline, CDR1 is MDHEN and CDR2 is SYDVKM. The V and J ends lost 6 bases and 5 bases, in that order; junction bases with no gene match: 13. This CDR3 has 16 amino acids. Here the CDR3 DNA reads TGTGCCAGCAGAGACCAAGAGGGACAGGGAGGAACTGAAGCTTTCTTT. The encoded protein is CASRDQEGQGGTEAFF.

Written as DNA, the CDR3 is TGTGCCAGCTCACCACCCCCCAGGGGCGACGCGAAATATGGCTACACCTTC. Translating it yields CASSPPPRGDAKYGYTF. V usage is TRBV18 and J usage is TRBJ1-2; tentatively, D is TRBD1 (6 bases). Trimming cost V 0 bases and J 5 bases, with 19 bases left between them. There are 17 residues in the CDR3. Looked up from germline, CDR1 is KGHSH and CDR2 is LQKENI.

This clone was picked up a small number of times. The chain employs TRBV7-9 and TRBJ2-1; TRBD2 matches at 7 bases. The J segment lost 3 bases and the V segment lost 1 base, leaving 3 bases of the junction unmatched. Germline V lookup: CDR1 SEHNR, CDR2 FQNEAQ (reference sequence). This CDR3 contains 15 residues. The CDR3 DNA is TGTGCCAGCAGCTTAGAATCGGGAGGCTACAATGAGCAGTTCTTC. This gives the protein CASSLESGGYNEQFF.

The rearrangement uses TRBV2 and TRBJ2-5; D perhaps matches TRBD2 (5 bases). Trimming took off 6 bases at V and 5 bases at J, with 16 bases between the two ends. Germline V lookup: CDR1 SNHLY, CDR2 FYNNEI. This CDR3 is built from 14 residues. CDR3 nucleotide sequence: TGTGCCAGCAGCGTGGACTTATCTTTGGAGACCCAGTACTTC. Its protein product is CASSVDLSLETQYF.

The chain couples TRBV11-2 to TRBJ1-1; 7 positions agree with TRBD1. The CDR3 contains 18 residues. Unmatched junction bases numbered 14, after V lost 2 bases and J lost 2 bases. From germline, CDR1 is SGHAT and CDR2 FQNNGV. DNA for the CDR3: TGTGCCAGCAGCTTAAGGGGCGGGACAGTTGGGGGAAACACTGAAGCTTTCTTT. Protein product: CASSLRGGTVGGNTEAFF.

The chain couples TRBV30 to TRBJ1-5, with a weak D call TRBD1 (5 bases). The V gene lost 0 bases and the J gene lost 2 bases, with 17 bases spanning the gap. The germline V gene encodes CDR1 GTSNPN and CDR2 SVGIG (reference sequence). The CDR3 has 17 residues. CDR3 amino acids: CAWSVPRDPGGNQPQHF. The CDR3 nucleotides read TGTGCCTGGAGTGTACCTAGGGACCCGGGGGGCAATCAGCCCCAGCATTTT.

DNA of the CDR3: TGTGCCAGCCTCCCAGGGGGCGCAATTGTCGTTGATGAGCAGTTCTTC. Translation: CASLPGGAIVVDEQFF. The V gene is TRBV5-4, the J gene TRBJ2-1, with 8 bases matching TRBD1. The CDR3 length is 16 residues. The germline CDR1 and CDR2 sequences are SGHNT and YYREEE (reference sequence). The V gene end was trimmed by 7 bases and the J gene end by 8 bases; junction bases not matched to a gene: 17.

V usage is TRBV29-1 and J usage is TRBJ1-1, with TRBD1 identical over 10 bases. In germline, CDR1 is SQVTM, CDR2 ANQGSEA. The length of the CDR3 is 18 residues. V gave up 2 bases and J gave up 1 base; unmatched junction bases: 13. This CDR3 reads CSVEPAGTGEDGNTEAFF. In nucleotides, the CDR3 is TGCAGCGTTGAACCCGCCGGGACAGGGGAAGACGGGAACACTGAAGCTTTCTTT.

The chain has TRBV9 and TRBJ2-1; 8 bases match TRBD2. V gave up 0 bases and J gave up 5 bases; unmatched junction bases: 4. Germline assignment: CDR1 SGDLS and CDR2 YYNGEE. CDR3 length equals 15 residues. CDR3 amino acids: CASSVEALADNEQFF. CDR3 nucleotide sequence: TGTGCCAGCAGCGTAGAGGCACTAGCGGACAATGAGCAGTTCTTC.